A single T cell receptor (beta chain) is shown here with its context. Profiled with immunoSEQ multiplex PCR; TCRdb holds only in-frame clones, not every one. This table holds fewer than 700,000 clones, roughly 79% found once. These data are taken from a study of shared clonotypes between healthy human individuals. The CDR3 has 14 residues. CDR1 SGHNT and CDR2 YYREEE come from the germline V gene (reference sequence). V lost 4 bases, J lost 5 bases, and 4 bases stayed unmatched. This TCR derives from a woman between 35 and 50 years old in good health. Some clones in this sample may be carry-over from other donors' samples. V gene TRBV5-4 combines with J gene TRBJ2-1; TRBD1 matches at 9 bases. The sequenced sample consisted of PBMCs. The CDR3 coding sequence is TGTGCCAGCAGCCTGGGGACAGGGAACAATGAGCAGTTCTTC. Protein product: CASSLGTGNNEQFF.